These 10 T cell receptor beta chains were all obtained from the same sample, sequenced in a study of blood T cell repertoires in COVID-19. Here immunoSEQ multiplex PCR was the method, and the copy in TCRdb shows in-frame clones only, minus some. The sample lists approximately 250,000 clones, approximately 85% seen once, with around 6% in the top ten. Sequenced material: peripheral blood. The receptors derive from a woman older than 75 with COVID-19, enrolled during active disease.

This clone was counted only a few times. This chain links TRBV30 with TRBJ1-1, with D unresolved. Trimming shortened V by 4 bases and J by 1 base, and 10 bases separated the two germline ends. From germline, CDR1 is GTSNPN and CDR2 SVGIG (reference sequence). There are 13 residues in the CDR3. CDR3 in DNA: TGTGCCTGGAAATCGGTCCCGAACACTGAAGCTTTCTTT. Protein product: CAWKSVPNTEAFF.

The rearrangement links TRBV12-3 or TRBV12-4 to TRBJ1-1; D is perhaps TRBD1 (6 bases). V lost 8 bases and J 6 bases, leaving 13 bases between the germline ends. The length of the CDR3 is 12 residues. The CDR3 sequence is CASGKGGAEAFF. CDR3 nucleotide sequence: TGTGCCAGCGGCAAAGGGGGAGCTGAAGCTTTCTTT.

V and J are TRBV12-3 or TRBV12-4 and TRBJ2-5; 8 bases are a match to TRBD1. This CDR3 spans 13 amino acids. The V segment lost 7 bases and the J segment 5 bases; nucleotides outside the gene matches: 6. CDR3 DNA sequence: TGTGCCAGCAATCAGGGGGCTCGGGAGACCCAGTACTTC. It is translated as CASNQGARETQYF.

V is TRBV7-2 and J is TRBJ2-7; a weak D match, TRBD1 (5 bases). This CDR3 has 14 amino acids. V was clipped by 3 bases and J by 2 bases, with 11 bases between them. Germline V gene sequence: CDR1 SGHTA, CDR2 FQGNSA. The chain's CDR3 is CASSLDNPPYEQYF. In DNA form, the CDR3 reads TGTGCCAGCAGCTTGGACAACCCGCCCTACGAGCAGTACTTC.

The chain uses TRBV28 and TRBJ1-2; 8 bases match TRBD1. The CDR3 extends over 15 amino acids. CDR1 is MDHEN, CDR2 SYDVKM, per germline. V gave up 1 base and J gave up 4 bases; unmatched junction bases: 5. CDR3 in DNA: TGTGCCAGCAGTTTATCGCGGACAGGGCCCTATGGCTACACCTTC. This encodes CASSLSRTGPYGYTF.

This clone has only a few counts. The chain employs TRBV18 and TRBJ2-1, with 8 bases aligning to TRBD1. This CDR3 is 16 amino acids long. V trimming: 0 bases; J trimming: 6 bases; junction bases outside the gene matches: 7. CDR1 and CDR2 from the germline V gene are KGHSH and LQKENI. The CDR3 bases are TGTGCCAGCTCACCACCTTCGGCAGGGGGCATCAATGAGCAGTTCTTC. Its protein is CASSPPSAGGINEQFF.

This chain links TRBV9 with TRBJ2-2; no clear D gene. Germline lookup yields CDR1 SGDLS and CDR2 YYNGEE. The CDR3 has 14 residues. Trimming left V 4 bases short and J 5 bases short, with 12 bases between. The CDR3 here is CASSPRGSTGELFF. CDR3 coding DNA: TGTGCCAGCAGCCCCCGCGGCAGTACCGGGGAGCTGTTTTTT.

The rearrangement joins TRBV2 to TRBJ1-3; D call uncertain. The V end was cut by 3 bases, the J end by 4 bases, with 13 bases between. The CDR3 covers 15 residues. The V gene's germline CDR1 is SNHLY and CDR2 FYNNEI. The CDR3 nucleotides read TGTGCCAGCAGTGACGGTCCCGTTCCCGGAAACACCATATATTTT. This translates into CASSDGPVPGNTIYF.

The chain employs TRBV14 and TRBJ2-1; 12 bases are a match to TRBD2. V gave up 4 bases and J gave up 10 bases; unmatched junction bases: 8. CDR3 length: 15 amino acids. Germline CDR1 reads SGHDN; CDR2 reads FVKESK. CDR3 sequence reads: CASSLTSGGTFEQFF. CDR3 sequence (DNA): TGTGCCAGCAGCCTAACTAGCGGGGGGACGTTCGAGCAGTTCTTC.

The chain employs TRBV5-1 and TRBJ1-4; D remains ambiguous. The CDR3 sequence is 14 residues long. V lost 5 bases and J 8 bases, leaving 16 bases between the germline ends. CDR1 and CDR2 from the germline V gene are SGHRS and YFSETQ. CDR3 sequence reads: CASRSERLEEKLFF. CDR3 coding DNA: TGCGCCAGCAGAAGCGAGAGGCTGGAGGAAAAACTGTTTTTT. Based on the CDR3 plus reference TRBV5-1 and TRBJ1-4, the full variable domain is KAGVTQTPRYLIKTRGQQVTLSCSPISGHRSVSWYQQTPGQGLQFLFEYFSETQRNKGNFPGRFSGRQFSNSRSEMNVSTLELGDSALYLCASRSERLEEKLFFGSGTQLSVL.